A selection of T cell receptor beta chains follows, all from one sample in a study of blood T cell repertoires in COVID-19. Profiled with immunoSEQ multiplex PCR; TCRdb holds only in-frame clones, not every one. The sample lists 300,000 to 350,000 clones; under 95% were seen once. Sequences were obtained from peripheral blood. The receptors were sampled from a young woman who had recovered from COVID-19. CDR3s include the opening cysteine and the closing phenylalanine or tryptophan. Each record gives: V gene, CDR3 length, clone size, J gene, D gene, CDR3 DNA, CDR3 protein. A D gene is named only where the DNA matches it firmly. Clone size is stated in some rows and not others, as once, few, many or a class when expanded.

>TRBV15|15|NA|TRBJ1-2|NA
TGTGCCACCAGCAGAGATCATGAGGACGGGAGTGGCTACACCTTC
CATSRDHEDGSGYTF
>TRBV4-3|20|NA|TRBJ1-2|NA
TGCGCCAGCAGCCAAGAATTAACGACTGGCAGTCTCTCGATAAACTATGGCTACACCTTC
CASSQELTTGSLSINYGYTF
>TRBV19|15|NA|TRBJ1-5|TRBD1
TGTGCCAGTAGTCGATACAGGGGAGGCAATCAGCCCCAGCATTTT
CASSRYRGGNQPQHF
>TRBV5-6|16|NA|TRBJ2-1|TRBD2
TGTGCCAGCAGGAATAGCGGGCGGAGGGCCTTAAATGAGCAGTTCTTC
CASRNSGRRALNEQFF
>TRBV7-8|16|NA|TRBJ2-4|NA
TGTGCCAGCAGCCCCGCGGGCCAACTTACCAAAAACATTCAGTACTTC
CASSPAGQLTKNIQYF
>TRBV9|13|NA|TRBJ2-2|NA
TGTGCCAGCAGCGCCTACTTATCCGGGGAGCTGTTTTTT
CASSAYLSGELFF
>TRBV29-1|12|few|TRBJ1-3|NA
TGCAGCGTCACAGGGTTTGGAAACACCATATATTTT
CSVTGFGNTIYF
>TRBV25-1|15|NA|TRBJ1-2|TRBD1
TGTGCCAGCAGTGAAGAATGGACAGGGACCTATGGCTACACCTTC
CASSEEWTGTYGYTF
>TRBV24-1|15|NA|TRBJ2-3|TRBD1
TGTGCCACCAGTGATCGACAGGGCAGCACAGATACGCAGTATTTT
CATSDRQGSTDTQYF
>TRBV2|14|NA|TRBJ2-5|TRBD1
TGTGCCAGCAGTGAATTTAGGACAGGGGAGACCCAGTACTTC
CASSEFRTGETQYF